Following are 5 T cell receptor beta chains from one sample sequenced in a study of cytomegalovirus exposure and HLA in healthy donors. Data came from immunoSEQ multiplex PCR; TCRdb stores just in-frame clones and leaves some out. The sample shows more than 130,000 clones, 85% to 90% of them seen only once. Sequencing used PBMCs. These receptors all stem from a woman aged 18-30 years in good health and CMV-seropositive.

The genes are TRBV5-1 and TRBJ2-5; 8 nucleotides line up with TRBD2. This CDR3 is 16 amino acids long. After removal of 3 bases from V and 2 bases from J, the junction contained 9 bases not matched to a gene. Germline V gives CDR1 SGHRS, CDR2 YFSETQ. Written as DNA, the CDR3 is TGCGCCAGCAGCTCGACGAGGACTAGCCTACAAGAGACCCAGTACTTC. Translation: CASSSTRTSLQETQYF.

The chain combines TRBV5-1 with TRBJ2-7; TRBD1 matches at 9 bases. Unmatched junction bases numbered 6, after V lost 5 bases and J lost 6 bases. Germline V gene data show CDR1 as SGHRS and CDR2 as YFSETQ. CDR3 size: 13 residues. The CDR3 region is CASRTGTGSEQYF. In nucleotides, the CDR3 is TGCGCCAGCAGAACCGGGACAGGGAGCGAGCAGTACTTC.

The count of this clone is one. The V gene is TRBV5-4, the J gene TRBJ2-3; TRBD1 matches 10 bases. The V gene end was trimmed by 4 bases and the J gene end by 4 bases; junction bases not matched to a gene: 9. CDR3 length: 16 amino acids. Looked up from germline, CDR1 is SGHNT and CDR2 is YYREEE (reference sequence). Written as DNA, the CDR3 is TGTGCCAGCAGCCAAATGACAGGGGGCGTCGCAGATACGCAGTATTTT. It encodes CASSQMTGGVADTQYF.

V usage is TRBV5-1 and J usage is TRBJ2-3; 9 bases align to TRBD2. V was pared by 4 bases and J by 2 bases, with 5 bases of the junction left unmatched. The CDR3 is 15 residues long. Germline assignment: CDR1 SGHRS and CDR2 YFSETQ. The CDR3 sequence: CASSPGLAYTDTQYF. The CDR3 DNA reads TGCGCCAGCAGCCCGGGACTAGCCTACACAGATACGCAGTATTTT.

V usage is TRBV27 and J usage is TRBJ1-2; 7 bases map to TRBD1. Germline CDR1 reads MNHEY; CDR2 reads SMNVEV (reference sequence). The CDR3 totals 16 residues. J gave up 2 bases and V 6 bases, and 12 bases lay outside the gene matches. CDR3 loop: CASSPRRQGLNYGYTF. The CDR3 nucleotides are TGTGCCAGCAGCCCGCGCCGACAGGGTCTGAACTATGGCTACACCTTC.